This T cell receptor beta chain emerged from a study of neurological immune-mediated disorders. A single record per CDR3 protein comes from TCRdb applying MiXCR to the 5' RACE reads. The table has about 59,000 distinct CDR3 sequences, 3% to 4% seen once. This clonotype was counted many times. The sequenced sample was PBMCs. This clonotype was obtained from a woman aged 30 to 39 with multiple sclerosis.

The CDR3 sequence is CASRTGTSPNEQFF. In DNA, the CDR3 is TGTGCCAGCAGAACCGGGACTTCCCCTAATGAGCAGTTCTTC. The chain couples TRBV12-3 or TRBV12-4 to TRBJ2-1; D possibly corresponds to TRBD2 (6 bases). CDR3 length: 14 residues. V was clipped by 6 bases and J by 7 bases, with 16 bases between them.